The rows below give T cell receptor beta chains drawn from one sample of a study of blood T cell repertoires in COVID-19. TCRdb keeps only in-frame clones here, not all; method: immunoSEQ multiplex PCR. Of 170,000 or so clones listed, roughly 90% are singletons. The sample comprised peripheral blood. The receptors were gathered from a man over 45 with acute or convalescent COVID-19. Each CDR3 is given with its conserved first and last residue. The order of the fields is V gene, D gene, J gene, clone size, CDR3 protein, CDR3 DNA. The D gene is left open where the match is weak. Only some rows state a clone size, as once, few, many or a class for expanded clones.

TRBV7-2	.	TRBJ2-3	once	CASSLRGSGVDTQYF	TGTGCCAGCAGCTTAAGGGGTTCAGGGGTGGATACGCAGTATTTT
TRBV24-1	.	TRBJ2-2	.	CATSDHRDFNTGELFF	TGTGCCACCAGTGACCACAGGGATTTTAACACCGGGGAGCTGTTTTTT
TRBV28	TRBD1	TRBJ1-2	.	CASSSYSTGGSYGYTF	TGTGCCAGCAGTTCTTACTCGACAGGGGGTTCCTATGGCTACACCTTC
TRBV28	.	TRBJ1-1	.	CASSSQTGAVEAFF	TGTGCCAGCAGTTCACAGACAGGAGCGGTTGAAGCTTTCTTT
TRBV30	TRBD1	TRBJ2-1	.	CAFDRGLYNEQFF	TGTGCATTCGACAGGGGGTTGTACAATGAGCAGTTCTTC
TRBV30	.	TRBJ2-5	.	CAWSKQGEETQYF	TGTGCCTGGAGTAAACAGGGAGAGGAGACCCAGTACTTC
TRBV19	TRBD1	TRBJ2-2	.	CASGGQGTANTGELFF	TGTGCCAGTGGGGGACAGGGGACCGCGAACACCGGGGAGCTGTTTTTT
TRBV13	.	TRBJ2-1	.	CASSLEVYNEQFF	TGTGCCAGCAGCTTGGAGGTCTACAATGAGCAGTTCTTC
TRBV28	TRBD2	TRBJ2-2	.	CASSSYKRLAGGRNTGELFF	TGTGCCAGCAGTTCCTACAAGCGACTAGCGGGAGGGAGAAACACCGGGGAGCTGTTTTTT
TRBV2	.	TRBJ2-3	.	CASSEQGADTQYF	TGTGCCAGCAGTGAGCAGGGTGCAGATACGCAGTATTTT
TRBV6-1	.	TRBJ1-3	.	CASSEWGSSGNTIYF	TGTGCCAGCAGTGAATGGGGCAGCTCTGGAAACACCATATATTTT
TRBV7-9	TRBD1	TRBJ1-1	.	CASRSGTENTEAFF	TGTGCCAGCAGGTCCGGGACAGAGAACACTGAAGCTTTCTTT
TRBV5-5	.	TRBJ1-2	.	CASSLVRQNYGYTF	TGTGCCAGCAGCTTGGTAAGACAGAACTATGGCTACACCTTC
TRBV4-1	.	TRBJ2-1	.	CASSQEGTDSYNEQFF	TGCGCCAGCAGCCAAGAGGGGACGGACAGTTACAATGAGCAGTTCTTC
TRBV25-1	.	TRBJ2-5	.	CASSSNRKETQYF	TGTGCCAGCAGTTCCAACAGAAAAGAGACCCAGTACTTC
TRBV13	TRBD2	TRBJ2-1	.	CASSPLAGRGNEQFF	TGTGCCAGCAGCCCCTTAGCGGGGAGGGGCAATGAGCAGTTCTTC
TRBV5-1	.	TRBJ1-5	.	CASSLRPPDTGNQPQHF	TGCGCCAGCAGCTTGAGGCCCCCCGACACGGGCAATCAGCCCCAGCATTTT
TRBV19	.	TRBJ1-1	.	CASSIGRQAGEAFF	TGTGCCAGTAGTATAGGCCGACAGGCAGGTGAAGCTTTCTTT
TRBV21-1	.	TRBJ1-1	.	CASSKKANRGGITEAFF	TGTGCCAGCAGCAAAAAGGCTAACAGGGGGGGGATCACTGAAGCTTTCTTT
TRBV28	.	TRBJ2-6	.	CASSFRTGANVLTF	TGTGCCAGCAGTTTCAGGACTGGGGCCAACGTCCTGACTTTC
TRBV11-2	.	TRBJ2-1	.	CASSPTSRSEQFF	TGTGCCAGCAGCCCAACTAGCCGGAGTGAGCAGTTCTTC
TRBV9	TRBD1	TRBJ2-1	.	CASSGRDSYNEQFF	TGTGCCAGCAGCGGCCGGGACAGTTACAATGAGCAGTTCTTC
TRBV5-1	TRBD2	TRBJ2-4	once	CASSLLGLAGLGAKNIQYF	TGCGCCAGCAGCTTATTGGGACTAGCGGGGCTGGGGGCCAAAAACATTCAGTACTTC
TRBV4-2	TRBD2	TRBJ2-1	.	CASTPHERGGLNEQFF	TGTGCCAGCACCCCCCATGAGCGGGGGGGCCTCAATGAGCAGTTCTTC
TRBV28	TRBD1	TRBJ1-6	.	CASSFQDRSNSPLHF	TGTGCCAGCAGTTTCCAGGACAGGTCAAATTCACCCCTCCACTTT
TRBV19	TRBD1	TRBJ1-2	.	CASSILLPQGRGGYTF	TGTGCCAGTAGTATCCTCCTACCACAGGGGAGAGGTGGCTACACCTTC
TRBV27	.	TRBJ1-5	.	CATGYSNQPQHF	TGTGCCACAGGCTATAGCAATCAGCCCCAGCATTTT
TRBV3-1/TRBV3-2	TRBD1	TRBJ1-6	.	CASSQNPGQAVYNSPLHF	TGTGCCAGCAGCCAAAATCCCGGACAGGCCGTTTATAATTCACCCCTCCACTTT
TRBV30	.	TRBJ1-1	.	CAWSVRVHTEAFF	TGTGCCTGGAGTGTAAGAGTCCACACTGAAGCTTTCTTT
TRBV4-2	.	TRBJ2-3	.	CASSPGSGASTDTQYF	TGTGCCAGCAGCCCAGGTAGCGGCGCTAGCACAGATACGCAGTATTTT
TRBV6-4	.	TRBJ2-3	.	CASSEGGGALPDTQYF	TGTGCCAGCAGTGAGGGGGGTGGTGCCCTCCCAGATACGCAGTATTTT
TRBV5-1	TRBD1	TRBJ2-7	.	CASSRGQGTYEQYF	TGCGCCAGCAGTCGGGGACAGGGGACGTACGAGCAGTACTTC
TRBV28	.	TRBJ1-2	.	CASSFGGAIGYTF	TGTGCCAGCAGTTTTGGAGGGGCGATTGGCTACACCTTC
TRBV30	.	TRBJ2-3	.	CAWRSSSTDTQYF	TGTGCCTGGAGATCTTCTAGCACAGATACGCAGTATTTT
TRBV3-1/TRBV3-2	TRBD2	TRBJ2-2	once	CASSQDTLAGGPRTGELFF	TGTGCCAGCAGCCAAGATACTCTAGCGGGGGGGCCAAGAACCGGGGAGCTGTTTTTT
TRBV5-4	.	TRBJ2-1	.	CASSHPPLRGSGDEQFF	TGTGCCAGCAGCCACCCCCCGTTGCGGGGCAGTGGGGATGAGCAGTTCTTC